The TCR beta chain under discussion was sequenced for a study of T cells in Graves' hyperthyroidism and ophthalmopathy. Study overall: The authors collected peripheral blood at initial diagnosis, before any treatment. General study results and limits: Through a model of 13 V-J features, ophthalmopathy was separated from stable hyperthyroidism.

The CDR3 regions of TCR beta were amplified from RNA transcripts. In the first-round RT-PCR of the TCR CDR3, the HTBI primer set was used. TCRdb used MiXCR to reprocess the multiplex PCR reads, holding one entry per CDR3 protein. The table shows 300,000 to 500,000 distinct CDR3 sequences, with under 15% occurring only once. Regarding this clonotype: Its antigen is currently unknown. A much larger clone lies one base from this, so it may be a read error.

J gave up 7 bases and V 4 bases, and 7 bases lay outside the gene matches. Germline V gene lookup returns CDR1 SGHVS and CDR2 FQNEAQ. The length of the CDR3 is 13 residues. Disease duration under 2 months; hyperthyroidism patients were aged 18 to 65. Patients with uncontrolled infections, other autoimmune diseases, pregnancy or lactation were excluded. The chain combines TRBV7-8 with TRBJ2-7, with 7 bases identical to TRBD2. Sequencing was performed on blood. This sequence was found in a woman aged 25 to 39 with Graves' hyperthyroidism. For the CDR3, the DNA is TGTGCCAGCAGCTGGTGGACTAGAGGGGAGCAGTACTTC. Its protein product is CASSWWTRGEQYF.